The clone carrying this TCR beta chain has only one observation. These data originate in a study of T cells in tumors after PD-1 blockade. The germline gives CDR1 MNHNS, CDR2 SASEGT. V was clipped by 2 bases and J by 3 bases; unmatched bases: 0. CDR3 length: 13 residues. The repertoire was sequenced with immunoSEQ multiplex PCR; TCRdb's copy has only in-frame clones and lacks some. Of tens of thousands of clones in the sample, around 80% were seen once. This receptor was identified in a human donor with basal cell carcinoma. Sequencing was performed on PBMCs, taken before anti-PD-1 treatment. The rearrangement joins TRBV6-1 to TRBJ1-1; 7 bases map to TRBD1. CDR3 amino acids: CASSETGDTEAFF. Written as DNA, the CDR3 is TGTGCCAGCAGTGAAACAGGGGACACTGAAGCTTTCTTT.